This T cell receptor (beta chain) was retrieved from a study of OX40 agonist ivuxolimab in advanced cancers. Clones were read by immunoSEQ multiplex PCR, and TCRdb kept only the in-frame ones, dropping some. Of 42,000 or so clones in the sample, more than 80% were seen once. V lost 5 bases to trimming and J lost 6 bases; unmatched junction nucleotides: 17. This CDR3 has 17 residues. Germline V gives CDR1 MGHRA, CDR2 YSYEKL. The sample consisted of CD4+ or CD8+ T cells sorted from blood, taken in a trial of the OX40 agonist ivuxolimab. This rearrangement joins TRBV4-1 to TRBJ1-1; TRBD1 agrees at 8 bases. This sequence originates from an adult with an advanced solid tumor such as melanoma, head and neck, liver or kidney cancer. The CDR3 region is CASSFTPRGRSLPEAFF. The CDR3 DNA reads TGCGCCAGCAGCTTCACCCCCAGGGGGCGAAGTCTGCCTGAAGCTTTCTTT.